This TCR beta chain was profiled in a study of CD8 T cells in ankylosing spondylitis. The CDR3 consists of 13 residues. V shed 6 bases and J 4 bases; nucleotides not matched to a gene: 6. Germline V gene data show CDR1 as DFQATT and CDR2 as SNEGSKA (reference sequence). Many counts were recorded for this clonotype. The antigen remains unidentified. TCRdb reprocessed the 5' RACE reads with MiXCR, giving one entry per CDR3 protein. The sample records some 700,000 distinct CDR3 sequences, roughly 19% being singletons. Study-wide results and caveats: A TCR beta motif of under ten highly homologous variants seemed to mark ankylosing spondylitis blood.

This chain links TRBV20-1 with TRBJ2-5; 9 bases are a match to TRBD2. This TCR derives from a male donor with ankylosing spondylitis. Sequenced: blood, either unsorted or a sorted T cell fraction (not recorded which). The CDR3 DNA follows: TGCAGTGCCCATCTAGCGGGGAGAGAGACCCAGTACTTC. This sequence encodes CSAHLAGRETQYF.